This T cell receptor beta chain was observed in a study of vaccination effects on CD4 cells after COVID-19. Findings of the study overall: After vaccination, at late timepoints, clones induced by infection and by vaccine contracted markedly. Common cold coronavirus cross-reactivity was shown by only 1 of 255 vaccine-induced clones in healthy vaccinees.

The ViraFEST assay expanded antigen-specific CD4+ T cells with viral peptide pools before sequencing. Researchers isolated CD4+ T cells once roughly ten days of culture had elapsed. Two-dose BNT162b2 or mRNA-1273 vaccination was given to participants. Neither prior SARS-CoV-2 infection nor positive nucleocapsid antibodies were present in the vaccine recipients. Each culture had half its medium swapped for IL-2 medium on days 3 and 7. Some clones are missing from TCRdb's copy, which holds only in-frame ones; the method was immunoSEQ multiplex PCR. The repertoire consists of more than 13,000 clones, with 70% to 80% occurring once and the leading ten covering roughly 25%. Germline V gene data show CDR1 as MNHEY and CDR2 as SVGEGT. Trimming took off 2 bases at V and 5 bases at J, with 18 bases between the two ends. This CDR3 is 16 amino acids long. For this clone: Its target is unknown.

J is TRBJ1-1 and V is TRBV6-2 or TRBV6-3, with a possible D match to TRBD1 (6 bases). The TCR comes from a human donor who received a COVID-19 vaccine. Source: CD4+ T cells from PBMCs cultured with HCoV-NL63 spike peptides, taken after COVID-19 vaccination. CDR3 loop: CASSYVPSGGRTEAFF. The CDR3 DNA reads TGTGCCAGCAGTTACGTCCCCAGCGGGGGCAGGACTGAAGCTTTCTTT.